This paragraph reports one T cell receptor beta chain. These data originate in a study of blood T cell repertoires in COVID-19. Here immunoSEQ multiplex PCR was the method, and the copy in TCRdb shows in-frame clones only, minus some. The data contain about 270,000 clones, more than 85% of them seen just once; the ten biggest clones take up around 2.5%. Germline values: CDR1 LNHDA, CDR2 SQIVND (reference sequence). The trim removed 5 bases at V and 7 bases at J, leaving 11 bases unmatched. The CDR3 is made up of 16 amino acids. The J gene is TRBJ2-1, the V gene TRBV19; 10 bases match TRBD2. This clonotype was sampled from a person aged 18-35 years with COVID-19, enrolled during active disease. Sequenced input: peripheral blood. CDR3 DNA sequence: TGTGCCAGTAGTTCCTACAGCGGGAGGGTAAATAATGAGCAGTTCTTC. Its protein is CASSSYSGRVNNEQFF.